This T cell receptor (beta chain) was recovered during a study of shared clonotypes between healthy human individuals. Broader study findings: Limited genetic and exposure-history diversity came from having few donors.

Comment on this clone: Antigen specificity is unknown. This CDR3 is also generated by other DNA sequences in the sample.

The CDR3 is 15 residues long. Trimming cost V 4 bases and J 7 bases; bases outside gene matches: 9. Germline lookup yields CDR1 SGHAT and CDR2 FQNNGV. Sequenced by immunoSEQ multiplex PCR; TCRdb stores in-frame clones only, minus some. The sample consists of under 2,000,000 clones, just under 95% of them appearing once. Selected positively for CCR7 and CD45RO-negative, naive CD8 cells excluded terminally differentiated effector memory CD45RA+ cells. The sequenced material came from naive CD8+ T cells sorted from blood. The clonotype comes from a man in his late teens or twenties in good health. The V gene is TRBV11-2, the J gene TRBJ2-7; 11 bases match TRBD2. CDR3 residues: CASSSLAGGPGEQYF. As DNA, the CDR3 is TGTGCCAGCAGCTCATTAGCGGGAGGGCCGGGGGAGCAGTACTTC.